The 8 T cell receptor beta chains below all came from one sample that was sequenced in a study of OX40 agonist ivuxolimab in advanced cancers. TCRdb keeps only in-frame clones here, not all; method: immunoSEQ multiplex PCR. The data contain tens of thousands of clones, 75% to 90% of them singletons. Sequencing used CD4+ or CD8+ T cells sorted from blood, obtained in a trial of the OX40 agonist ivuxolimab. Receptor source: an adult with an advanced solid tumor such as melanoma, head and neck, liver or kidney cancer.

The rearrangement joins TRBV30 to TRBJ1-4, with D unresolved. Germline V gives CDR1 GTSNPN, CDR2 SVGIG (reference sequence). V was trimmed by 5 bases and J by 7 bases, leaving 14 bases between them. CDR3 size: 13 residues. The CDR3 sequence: CAWGVPGREKLFF. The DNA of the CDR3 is TGTGCCTGGGGGGTCCCCGGGCGTGAAAAACTGTTTTTT.

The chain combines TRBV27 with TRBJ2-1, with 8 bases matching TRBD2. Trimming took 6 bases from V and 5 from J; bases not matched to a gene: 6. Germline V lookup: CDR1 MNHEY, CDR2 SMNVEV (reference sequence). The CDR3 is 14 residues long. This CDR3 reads CASSREGPHNEQFF. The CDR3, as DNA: TGTGCCAGCAGCCGGGAGGGGCCCCACAATGAGCAGTTCTTC.

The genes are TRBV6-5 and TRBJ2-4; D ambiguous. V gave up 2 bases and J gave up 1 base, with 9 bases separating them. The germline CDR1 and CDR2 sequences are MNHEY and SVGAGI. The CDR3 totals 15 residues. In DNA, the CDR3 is TGTGCCAGCAGTTACAGGGCTGGGGCCAAAAACATTCAGTACTTC. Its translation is CASSYRAGAKNIQYF.

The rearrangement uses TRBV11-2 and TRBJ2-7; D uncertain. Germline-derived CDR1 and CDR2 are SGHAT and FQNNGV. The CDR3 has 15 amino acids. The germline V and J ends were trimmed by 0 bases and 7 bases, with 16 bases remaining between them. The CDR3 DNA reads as TGTGCCAGCAGCTTAGATCTGGGTCAGGTGCGTGAGCAGTACTTC. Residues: CASSLDLGQVREQYF. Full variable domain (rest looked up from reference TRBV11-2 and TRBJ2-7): EAGVAQSPRYKIIEKRQSVAFWCNPISGHATLYWYQQILGQGPKLLIQFQNNGVVDDSQLPKDRFSAERLKGVDSTLKIQPAKLEDSAVYLCASSLDLGQVREQYFGPGTRLTVT.

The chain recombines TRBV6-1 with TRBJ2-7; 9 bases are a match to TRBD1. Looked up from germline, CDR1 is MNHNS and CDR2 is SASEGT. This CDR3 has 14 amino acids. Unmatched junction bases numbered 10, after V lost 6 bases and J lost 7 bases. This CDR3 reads CASRGGQGWTEQYF. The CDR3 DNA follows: TGTGCCAGCAGGGGGGGACAGGGCTGGACGGAGCAGTACTTC.

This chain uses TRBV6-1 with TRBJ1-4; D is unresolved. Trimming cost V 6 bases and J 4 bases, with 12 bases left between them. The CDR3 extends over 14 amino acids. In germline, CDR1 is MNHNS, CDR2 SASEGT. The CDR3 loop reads CASRPRRLNEKLFF. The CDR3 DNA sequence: TGTGCCAGCAGACCCCGGCGGCTTAATGAAAAACTGTTTTTT.

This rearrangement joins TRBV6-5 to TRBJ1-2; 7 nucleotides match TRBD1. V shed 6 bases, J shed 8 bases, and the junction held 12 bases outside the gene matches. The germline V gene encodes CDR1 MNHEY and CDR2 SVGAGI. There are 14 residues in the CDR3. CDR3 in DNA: TGTGCCAGCAGCCGTAACGACAGGGAGGACGGCTACACCTTC. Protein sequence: CASSRNDREDGYTF.

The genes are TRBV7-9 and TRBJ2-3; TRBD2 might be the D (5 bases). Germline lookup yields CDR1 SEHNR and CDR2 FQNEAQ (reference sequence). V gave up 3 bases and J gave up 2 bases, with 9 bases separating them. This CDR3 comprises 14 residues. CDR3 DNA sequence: TGTGCCAGCAGCTTCGGGGTGAACACAGATACGCAGTATTTT. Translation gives CASSFGVNTDTQYF.